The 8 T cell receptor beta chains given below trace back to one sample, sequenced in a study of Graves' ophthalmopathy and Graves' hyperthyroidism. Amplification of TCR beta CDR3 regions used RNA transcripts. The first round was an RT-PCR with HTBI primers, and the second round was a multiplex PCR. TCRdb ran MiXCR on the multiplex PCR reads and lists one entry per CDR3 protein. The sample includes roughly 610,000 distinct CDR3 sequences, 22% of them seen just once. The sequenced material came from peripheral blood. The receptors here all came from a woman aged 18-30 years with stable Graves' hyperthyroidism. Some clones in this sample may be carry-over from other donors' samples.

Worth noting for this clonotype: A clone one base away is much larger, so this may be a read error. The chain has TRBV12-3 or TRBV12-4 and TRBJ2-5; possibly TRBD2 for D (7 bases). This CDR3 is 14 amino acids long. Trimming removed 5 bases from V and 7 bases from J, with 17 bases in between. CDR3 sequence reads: CASSATGRAGTQYF. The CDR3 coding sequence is TGTGCCAGCAGTGCAACAGGGAGGGCGGGGACCCAGTACTTC.

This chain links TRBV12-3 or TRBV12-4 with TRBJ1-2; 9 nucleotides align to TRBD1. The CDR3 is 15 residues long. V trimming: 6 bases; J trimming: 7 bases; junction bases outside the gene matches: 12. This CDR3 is CASSPTGGRGGGYTF. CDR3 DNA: TGTGCCAGCAGCCCGACAGGGGGACGCGGCGGTGGCTACACCTTC.

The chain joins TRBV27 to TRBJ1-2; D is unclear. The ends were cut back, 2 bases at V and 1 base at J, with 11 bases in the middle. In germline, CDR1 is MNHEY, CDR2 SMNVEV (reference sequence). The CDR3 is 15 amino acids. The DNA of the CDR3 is TGTGCCAGCAGTTTAGGGATAGGGATTAACTATGGCTACACCTTC. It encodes CASSLGIGINYGYTF.

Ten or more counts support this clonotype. This chain's CDR3 is CASSPPMTGAGELFF. In nucleotides, the CDR3 is TGTGCCAGCTCACCTCCGATGACAGGGGCCGGGGAGCTGTTTTTT. The rearrangement uses TRBV18 and TRBJ2-2; 8 bases map to TRBD1. In germline, CDR1 is KGHSH, CDR2 LQKENI. V lost 3 bases, J lost 6 bases, and 6 bases stayed unmatched. This CDR3 comprises 15 residues.

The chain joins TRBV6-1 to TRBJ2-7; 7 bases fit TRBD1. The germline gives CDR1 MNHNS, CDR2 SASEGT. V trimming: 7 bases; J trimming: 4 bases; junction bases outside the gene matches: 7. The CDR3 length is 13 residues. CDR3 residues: CASNPGQDYEQYF. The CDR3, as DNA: TGTGCCAGCAACCCCGGACAGGATTACGAGCAGTACTTC.

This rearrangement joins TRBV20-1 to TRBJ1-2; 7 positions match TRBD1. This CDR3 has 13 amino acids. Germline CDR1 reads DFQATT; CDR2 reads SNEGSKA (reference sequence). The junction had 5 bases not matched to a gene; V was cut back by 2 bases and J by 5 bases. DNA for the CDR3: TGCAGTGCTAGACCGGGACAGTTATATGGCTACACCTTC. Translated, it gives CSARPGQLYGYTF.

DNA of the CDR3: TGTGCCAGCAGGACCGACGGTACTAATCAGCCCCAGCATTTT. Amino acid sequence: CASRTDGTNQPQHF. The rearrangement uses TRBV12-3 or TRBV12-4 and TRBJ1-5; D ambiguous. Trimming took 6 bases from V and 4 from J, leaving 13 bases between them. This CDR3 contains 14 residues.

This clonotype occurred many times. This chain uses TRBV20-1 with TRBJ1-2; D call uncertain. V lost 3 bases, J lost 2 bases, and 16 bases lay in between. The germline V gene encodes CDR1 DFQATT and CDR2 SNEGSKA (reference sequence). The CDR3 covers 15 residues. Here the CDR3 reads CSASTLGRSNYGYTF. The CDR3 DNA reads TGCAGTGCTAGCACGCTAGGACGCAGCAACTATGGCTACACCTTC.